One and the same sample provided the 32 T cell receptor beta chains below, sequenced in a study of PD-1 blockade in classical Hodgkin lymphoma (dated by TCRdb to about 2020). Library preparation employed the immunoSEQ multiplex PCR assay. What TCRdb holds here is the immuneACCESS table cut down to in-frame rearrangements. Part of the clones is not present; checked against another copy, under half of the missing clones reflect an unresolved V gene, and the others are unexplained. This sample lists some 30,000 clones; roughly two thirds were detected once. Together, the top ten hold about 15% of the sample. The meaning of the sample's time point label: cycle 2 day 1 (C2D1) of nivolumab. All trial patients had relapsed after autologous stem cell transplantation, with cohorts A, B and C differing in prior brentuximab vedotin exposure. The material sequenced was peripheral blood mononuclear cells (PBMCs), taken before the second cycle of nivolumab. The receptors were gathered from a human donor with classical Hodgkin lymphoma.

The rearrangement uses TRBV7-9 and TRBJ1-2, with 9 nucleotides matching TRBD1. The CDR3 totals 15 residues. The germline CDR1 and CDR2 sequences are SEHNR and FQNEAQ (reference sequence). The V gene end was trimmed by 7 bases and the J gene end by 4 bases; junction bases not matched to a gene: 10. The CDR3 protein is CASIDTGGMIYGYTF. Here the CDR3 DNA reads TGTGCCAGCATCGACACAGGGGGCATGATCTATGGCTACACCTTC.

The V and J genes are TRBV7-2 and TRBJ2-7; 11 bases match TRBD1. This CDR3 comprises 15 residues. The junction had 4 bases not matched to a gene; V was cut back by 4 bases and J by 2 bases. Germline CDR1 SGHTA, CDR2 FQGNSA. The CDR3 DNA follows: TGTGCCAGCAGCTCCTGGGGACAGGGGGCCTACGAGCAGTACGTC. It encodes CASSSWGQGAYEQYV.

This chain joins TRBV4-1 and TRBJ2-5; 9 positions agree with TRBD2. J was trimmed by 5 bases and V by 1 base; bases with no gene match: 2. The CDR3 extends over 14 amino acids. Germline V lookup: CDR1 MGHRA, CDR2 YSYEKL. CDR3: CASSQGTSEETQYF. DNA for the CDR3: TGCGCCAGCAGCCAAGGGACTAGCGAGGAGACCCAGTACTTC.

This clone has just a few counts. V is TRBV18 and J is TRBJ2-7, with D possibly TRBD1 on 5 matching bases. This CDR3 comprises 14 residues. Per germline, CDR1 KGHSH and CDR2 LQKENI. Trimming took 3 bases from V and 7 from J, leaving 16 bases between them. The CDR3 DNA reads TGTGCCAGCTCACCTCGTCCAGGGTCTGGAGAGCAGTACGTC. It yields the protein CASSPRPGSGEQYV.

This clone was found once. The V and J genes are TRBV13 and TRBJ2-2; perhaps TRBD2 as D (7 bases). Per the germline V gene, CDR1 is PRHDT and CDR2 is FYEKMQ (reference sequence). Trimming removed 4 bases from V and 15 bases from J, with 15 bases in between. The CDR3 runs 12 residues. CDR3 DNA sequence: TGTGCCAGCAGCTCCCACCAGGGGAGGGTGTTTTTT. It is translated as CASSSHQGRVFF.

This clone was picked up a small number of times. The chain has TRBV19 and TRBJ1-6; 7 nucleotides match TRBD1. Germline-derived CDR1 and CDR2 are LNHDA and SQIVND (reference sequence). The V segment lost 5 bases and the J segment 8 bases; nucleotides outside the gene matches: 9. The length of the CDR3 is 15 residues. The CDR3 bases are TGTGCCAGTAGTCTACAGGGGTTAGAAGATTCACCCCTCCACTTT. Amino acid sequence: CASSLQGLEDSPLHF.

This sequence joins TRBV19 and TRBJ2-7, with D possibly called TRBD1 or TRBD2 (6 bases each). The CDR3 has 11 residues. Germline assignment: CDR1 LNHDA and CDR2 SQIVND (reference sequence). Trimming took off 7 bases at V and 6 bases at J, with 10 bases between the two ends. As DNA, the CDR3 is TGTGCCAGTACCGGGGGCCTCGAGCAGTACTTC. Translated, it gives CASTGGLEQYF.

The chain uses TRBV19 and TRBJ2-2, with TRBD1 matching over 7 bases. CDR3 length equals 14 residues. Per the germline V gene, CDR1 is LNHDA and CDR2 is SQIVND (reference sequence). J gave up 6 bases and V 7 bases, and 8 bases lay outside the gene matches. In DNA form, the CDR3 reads TGTGCCAGTATGATGGACAGGCAGTCCGGGGAGCTGTTTTTT. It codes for CASMMDRQSGELFF.

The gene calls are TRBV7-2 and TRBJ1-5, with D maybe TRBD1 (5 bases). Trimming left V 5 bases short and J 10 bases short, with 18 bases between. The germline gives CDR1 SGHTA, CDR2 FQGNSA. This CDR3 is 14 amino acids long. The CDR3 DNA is TGTGCCAGCAGCCCCGGGATGCAGGGCGAACCCCAGCATTTT. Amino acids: CASSPGMQGEPQHF.

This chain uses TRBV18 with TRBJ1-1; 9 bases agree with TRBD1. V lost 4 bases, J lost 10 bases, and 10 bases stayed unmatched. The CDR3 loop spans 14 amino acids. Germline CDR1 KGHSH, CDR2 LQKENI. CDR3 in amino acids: CASSLEKGQGGAFF. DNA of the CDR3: TGTGCCAGCTCACTTGAAAAGGGACAGGGAGGAGCTTTCTTT.

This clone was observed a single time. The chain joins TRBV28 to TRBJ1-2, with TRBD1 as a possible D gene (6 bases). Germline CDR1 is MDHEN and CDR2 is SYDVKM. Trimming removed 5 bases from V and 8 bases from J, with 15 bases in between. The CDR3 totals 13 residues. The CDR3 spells CASSTLGGWGYTF. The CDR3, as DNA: TGTGCCAGCAGTACGCTAGGGGGTTGGGGCTACACCTTC.

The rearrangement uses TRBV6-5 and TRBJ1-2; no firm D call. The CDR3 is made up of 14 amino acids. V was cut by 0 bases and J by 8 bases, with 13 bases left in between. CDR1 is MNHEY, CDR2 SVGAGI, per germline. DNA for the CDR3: TGTGCCAGCAGTTACTCCTGGACGGATGGCGGCTACACCTTC. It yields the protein CASSYSWTDGGYTF.

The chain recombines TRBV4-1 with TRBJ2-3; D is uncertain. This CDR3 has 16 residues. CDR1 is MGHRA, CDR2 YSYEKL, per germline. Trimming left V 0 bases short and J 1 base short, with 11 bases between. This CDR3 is CASSQEDALGTDTQYF. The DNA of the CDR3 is TGCGCCAGCAGCCAAGAGGACGCCCTAGGCACAGATACGCAGTATTTT.

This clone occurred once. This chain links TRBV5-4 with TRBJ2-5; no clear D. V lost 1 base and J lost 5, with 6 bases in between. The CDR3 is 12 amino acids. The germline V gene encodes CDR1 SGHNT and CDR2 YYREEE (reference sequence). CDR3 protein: CASSLPSETQYF. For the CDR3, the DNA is TGTGCCAGCAGCTTGCCCTCTGAGACCCAGTACTTC.

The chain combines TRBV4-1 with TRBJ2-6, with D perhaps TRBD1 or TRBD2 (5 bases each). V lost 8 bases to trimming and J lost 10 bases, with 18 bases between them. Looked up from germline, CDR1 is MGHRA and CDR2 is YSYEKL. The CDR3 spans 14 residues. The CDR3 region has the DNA TGCGCCAGCTGTCAGGAGCGGTACAGGAACGTCCTGACTTTC. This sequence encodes CASCQERYRNVLTF.

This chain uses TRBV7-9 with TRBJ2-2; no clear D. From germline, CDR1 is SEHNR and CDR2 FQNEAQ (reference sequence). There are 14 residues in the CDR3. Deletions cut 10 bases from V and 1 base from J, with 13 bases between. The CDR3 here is CAITGDLNTGELFF. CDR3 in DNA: TGTGCCATAACTGGGGATCTGAACACCGGGGAGCTGTTTTTT.

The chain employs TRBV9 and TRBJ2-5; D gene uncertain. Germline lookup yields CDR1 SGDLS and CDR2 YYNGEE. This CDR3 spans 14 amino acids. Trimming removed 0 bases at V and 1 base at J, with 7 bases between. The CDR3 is CASSVGGSQETQYF. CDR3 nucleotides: TGTGCCAGCAGCGTAGGGGGAAGCCAAGAGACCCAGTACTTC.

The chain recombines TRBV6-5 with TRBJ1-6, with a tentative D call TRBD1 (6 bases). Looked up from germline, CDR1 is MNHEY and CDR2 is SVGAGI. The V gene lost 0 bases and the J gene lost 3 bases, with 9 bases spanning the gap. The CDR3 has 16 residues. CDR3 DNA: TGTGCCAGCAGTTACTCGGGGACATTCTATAATTCACCCCTCCACTTT. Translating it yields CASSYSGTFYNSPLHF.

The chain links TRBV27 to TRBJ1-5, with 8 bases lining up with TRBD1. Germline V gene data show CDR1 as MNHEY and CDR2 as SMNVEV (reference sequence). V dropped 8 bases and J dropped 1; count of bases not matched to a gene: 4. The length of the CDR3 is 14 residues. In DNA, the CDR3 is TGTGCCAGCCGACAGGGGTGGAGCAATCAGCCCCAGCATTTT. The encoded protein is CASRQGWSNQPQHF.

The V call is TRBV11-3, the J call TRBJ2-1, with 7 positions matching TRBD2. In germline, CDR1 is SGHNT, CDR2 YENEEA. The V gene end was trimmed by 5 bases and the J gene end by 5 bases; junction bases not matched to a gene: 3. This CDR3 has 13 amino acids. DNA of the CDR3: TGTGCCAGCAGCCTAGCGGCCAACAATGAGCAGTTCTTC. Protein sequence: CASSLAANNEQFF.

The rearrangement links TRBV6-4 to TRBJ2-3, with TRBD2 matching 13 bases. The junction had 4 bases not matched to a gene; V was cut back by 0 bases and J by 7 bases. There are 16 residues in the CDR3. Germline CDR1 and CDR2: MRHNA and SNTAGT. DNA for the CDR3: TGTGCCAGCAGTGACTCCGGGACTAGCGGGGCGTATACGCAGTATTTT. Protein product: CASSDSGTSGAYTQYF.

CDR3 nucleotides: TGCGCCAGCAGCCCGACAGGGAACTCTGGAAACACCATATATTTT. The encoded protein is CASSPTGNSGNTIYF. The J gene is TRBJ1-3, the V gene TRBV4-1, with 7 bases matching TRBD1. CDR3 length: 15 amino acids. V dropped 4 bases and J dropped 0; count of bases not matched to a gene: 3. CDR1 and CDR2 (germline): MGHRA, YSYEKL.

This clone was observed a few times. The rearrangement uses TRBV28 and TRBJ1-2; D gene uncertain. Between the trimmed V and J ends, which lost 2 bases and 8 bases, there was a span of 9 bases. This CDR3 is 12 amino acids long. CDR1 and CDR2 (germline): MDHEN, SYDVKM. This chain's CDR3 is CASSLVPGGYTF. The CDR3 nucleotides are TGTGCCAGCAGTTTAGTTCCGGGCGGCTACACCTTC.

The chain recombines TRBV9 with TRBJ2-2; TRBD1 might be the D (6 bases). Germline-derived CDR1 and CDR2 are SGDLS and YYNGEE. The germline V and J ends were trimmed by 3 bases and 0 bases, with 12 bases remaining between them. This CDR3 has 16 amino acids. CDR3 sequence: CASSALQGTNTGELFF. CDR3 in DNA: TGTGCCAGCAGCGCACTACAGGGAACGAACACCGGGGAGCTGTTTTTT. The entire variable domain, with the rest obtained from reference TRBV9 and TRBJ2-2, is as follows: DSGVTQTPKHLITATGQRVTLRCSPRSGDLSVYWYQQSLDQGLQFLIQYYNGEERAKGNILERFSAQQFPDLHSELNLSSLELGDSALYFCASSALQGTNTGELFFGEGSRLTVL.

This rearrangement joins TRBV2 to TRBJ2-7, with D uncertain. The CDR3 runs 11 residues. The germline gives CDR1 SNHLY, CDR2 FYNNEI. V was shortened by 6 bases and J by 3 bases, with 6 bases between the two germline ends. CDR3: CASRNNYEQYF. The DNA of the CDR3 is TGTGCCAGCAGGAACAACTACGAGCAGTACTTC. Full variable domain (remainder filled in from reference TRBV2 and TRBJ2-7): EPEVTQTPSHQVTQMGQEVILRCVPISNHLYFYWYRQILGQKVEFLVSFYNNEISEKSEIFDDQFSVERPDGSNFTLKIRSTKLEDSAMYFCASRNNYEQYFGPGTRLTVT.

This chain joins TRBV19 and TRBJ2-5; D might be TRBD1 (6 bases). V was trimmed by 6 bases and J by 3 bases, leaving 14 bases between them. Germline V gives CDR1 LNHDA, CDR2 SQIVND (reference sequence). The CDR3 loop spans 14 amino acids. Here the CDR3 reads CASSHRELKETQYF. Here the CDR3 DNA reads TGTGCCAGTAGCCACAGGGAGTTAAAAGAGACCCAGTACTTC. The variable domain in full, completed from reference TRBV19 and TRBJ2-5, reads DGGITQSPKYLFRKEGQNVTLSCEQNLNHDAMYWYRQDPGQGLRLIYYSQIVNDFQKGDIAEGYSVSREKKESFPLTVTSAQKNPTAFYLCASSHRELKETQYFGPGTRLLVL.

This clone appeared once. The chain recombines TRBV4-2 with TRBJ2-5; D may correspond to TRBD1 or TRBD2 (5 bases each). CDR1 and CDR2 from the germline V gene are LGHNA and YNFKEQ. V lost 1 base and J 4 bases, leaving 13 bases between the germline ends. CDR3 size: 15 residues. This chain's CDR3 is CASSQAGLVSETQYF. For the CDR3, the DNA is TGTGCCAGCAGCCAAGCGGGGCTGGTGTCAGAGACCCAGTACTTC.

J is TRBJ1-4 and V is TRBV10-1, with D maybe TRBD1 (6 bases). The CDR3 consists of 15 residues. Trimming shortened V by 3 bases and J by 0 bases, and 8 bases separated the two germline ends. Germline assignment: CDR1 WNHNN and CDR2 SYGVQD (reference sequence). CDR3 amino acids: CASSEDRSTNEKLFF. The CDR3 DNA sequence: TGCGCCAGCAGTGAAGACAGGTCAACTAATGAAAAACTGTTTTTT.

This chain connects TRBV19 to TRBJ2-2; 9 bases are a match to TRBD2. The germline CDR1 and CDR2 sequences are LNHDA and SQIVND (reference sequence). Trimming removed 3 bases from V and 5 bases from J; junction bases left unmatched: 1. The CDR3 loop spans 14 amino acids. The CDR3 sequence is CASSILAGTGELFF. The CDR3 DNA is TGTGCCAGTAGTATTCTAGCGGGGACCGGGGAGCTGTTTTTT.

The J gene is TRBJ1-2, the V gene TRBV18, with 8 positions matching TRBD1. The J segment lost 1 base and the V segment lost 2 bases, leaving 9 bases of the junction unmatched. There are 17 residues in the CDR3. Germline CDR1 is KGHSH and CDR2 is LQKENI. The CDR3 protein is CASSPGQGRLLNYGYTF. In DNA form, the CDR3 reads TGTGCCAGCTCACCAGGACAGGGAAGGCTTCTTAACTATGGCTACACCTTC. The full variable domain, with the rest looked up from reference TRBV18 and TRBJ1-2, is NAGVMQNPRHLVRRRGQEARLRCSPMKGHSHVYWYRQLPEEGLKFMVYLQKENIIDESGMPKERFSAEFPKEGPSILRIQQVVRGDSAAYFCASSPGQGRLLNYGYTFGSGTRLTVV.

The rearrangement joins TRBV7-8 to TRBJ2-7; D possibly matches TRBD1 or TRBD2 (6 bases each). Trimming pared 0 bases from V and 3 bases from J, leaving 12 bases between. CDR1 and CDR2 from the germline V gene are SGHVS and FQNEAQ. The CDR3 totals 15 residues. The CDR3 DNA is TGTGCCAGCAGCTTAGCGGAGGGGGAGTTCTACGAGCAGTACTTC. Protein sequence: CASSLAEGEFYEQYF.

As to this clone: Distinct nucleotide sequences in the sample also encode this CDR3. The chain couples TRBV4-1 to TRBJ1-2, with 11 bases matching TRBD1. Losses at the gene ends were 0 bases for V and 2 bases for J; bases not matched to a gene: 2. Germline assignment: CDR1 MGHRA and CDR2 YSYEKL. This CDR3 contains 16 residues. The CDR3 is CASSQDRTGGNYGYTF. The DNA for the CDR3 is TGCGCCAGCAGCCAAGATAGGACAGGGGGCAACTATGGCTACACCTTC.